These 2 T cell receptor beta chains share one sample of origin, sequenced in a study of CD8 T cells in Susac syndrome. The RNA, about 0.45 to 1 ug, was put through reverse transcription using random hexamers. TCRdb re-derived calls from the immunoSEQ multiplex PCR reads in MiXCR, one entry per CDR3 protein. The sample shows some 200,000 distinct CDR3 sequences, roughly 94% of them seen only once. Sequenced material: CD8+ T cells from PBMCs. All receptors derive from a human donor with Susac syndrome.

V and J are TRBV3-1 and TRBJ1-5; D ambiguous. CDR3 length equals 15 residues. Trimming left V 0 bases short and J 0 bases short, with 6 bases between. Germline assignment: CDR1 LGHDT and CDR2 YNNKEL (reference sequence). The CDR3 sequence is CASSQDGDSNQPQHF. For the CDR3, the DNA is TGTGCCAGCAGCCAAGACGGAGATAGCAATCAGCCCCAGCATTTT.

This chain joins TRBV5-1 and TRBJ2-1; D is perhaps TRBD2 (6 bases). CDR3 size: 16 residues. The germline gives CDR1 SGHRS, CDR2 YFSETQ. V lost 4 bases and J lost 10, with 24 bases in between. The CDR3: CASSPQGLPLTDEQFF. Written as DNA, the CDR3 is TGCGCCAGCAGCCCCCAAGGACTACCACTTACGGACGAGCAGTTCTTC. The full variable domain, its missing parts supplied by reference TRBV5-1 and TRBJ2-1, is KAGVTQTPRYLIKTRGQQVTLSCSPISGHRSVSWYQQTPGQGLQFLFEYFSETQRNKGNFPGRFSGRQFSNSRSEMNVSTLELGDSALYLCASSPQGLPLTDEQFFGPGTRLTVL.